This TCR beta chain comes out of a study of response to subunit inactivated influenza vaccine. General study findings and limits: New T cells are recruited in small numbers by each seasonal influenza vaccination, according to the authors' suggestion.

TCRdb reanalysed the RT-PCR reads using MiXCR and keeps one entry per CDR3 protein. Seen here are a few hundred thousand distinct CDR3 sequences, roughly 15% observed once, and the top ten hold more than 9.5%. With regard to this clonotype: Its antigen remains unknown.

Trimming removed 3 bases from V and 4 bases from J; junction bases left unmatched: 3. CDR3 length: 15 residues. Germline CDR1 and CDR2: SGDLS and YYNGEE. This specimen was PBMCs from blood, taken about 11 days after vaccination. The sequence was collected from a man aged 45 to 65 who received an inactivated influenza vaccine. The V call is TRBV9, the J call TRBJ2-1; 11 positions agree with TRBD1. The CDR3 nucleotides are TGTGCCAGCAGCGGGGGACAGGGGGTGTACAATGAGCAGTTCTTC. Translating it yields CASSGGQGVYNEQFF.